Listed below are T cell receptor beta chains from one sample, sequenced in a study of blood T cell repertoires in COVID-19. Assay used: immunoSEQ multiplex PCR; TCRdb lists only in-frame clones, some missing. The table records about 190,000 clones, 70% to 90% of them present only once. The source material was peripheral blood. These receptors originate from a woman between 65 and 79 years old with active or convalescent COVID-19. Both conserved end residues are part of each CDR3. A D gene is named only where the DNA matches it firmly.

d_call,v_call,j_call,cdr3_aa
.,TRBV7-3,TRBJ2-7,CASSLKGGPYEQYF
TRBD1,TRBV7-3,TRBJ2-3,CASSPDRGKTDTQYF
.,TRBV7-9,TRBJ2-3,CASSFDRRRPGDTQYF
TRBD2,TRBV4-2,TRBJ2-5,CASSQVRVGGPETQYF
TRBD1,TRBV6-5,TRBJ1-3,CASSDRGGNTIYF
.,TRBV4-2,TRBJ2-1,CASSQPDSRGEQFF
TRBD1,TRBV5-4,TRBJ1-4,CASSSGGTAVATNEKLFF
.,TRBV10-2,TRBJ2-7,CASTGLGAYEQYF
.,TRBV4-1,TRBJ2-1,CASSRPLRGSLINEQFF
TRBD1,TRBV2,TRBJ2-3,CASSDTTGGRTDTQYF
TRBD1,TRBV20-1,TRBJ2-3,CSASVWDRAPDTQYF
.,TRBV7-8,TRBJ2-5,CASSPTGETQYF
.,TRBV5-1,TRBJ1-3,CASSLDTVSSGNTIYF
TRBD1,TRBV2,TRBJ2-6,CASSEARDRALYSGANVLTF
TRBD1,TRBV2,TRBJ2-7,CASSEEGQGTYEQYF
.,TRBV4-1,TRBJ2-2,CASSLTSGVGELFF
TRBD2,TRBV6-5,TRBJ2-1,CASSSVGAGGSNEQFF
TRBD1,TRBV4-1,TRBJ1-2,CASSPGTGGTYYGYTF
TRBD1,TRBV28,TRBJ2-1,CASSLPGTGRYNEQFF
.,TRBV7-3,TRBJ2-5,CASSLTGLALQETQYF
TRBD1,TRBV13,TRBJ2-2,CASSPGQGGASTGELFF
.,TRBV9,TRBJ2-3,CASSATGDWASDTQYF
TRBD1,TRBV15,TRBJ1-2,CATSRGGQGNYGYTF